This T cell receptor (beta chain) is drawn from a study of cytomegalovirus exposure and HLA in healthy donors. This CDR3 spans 14 amino acids. The germline V gene has CDR1 GTSNPN and CDR2 SVGIG (reference sequence). V was clipped by 0 bases and J by 4 bases, with 12 bases between them. PCR used 60 Vbeta primers and 13 Jbeta primers. Repertoires were generated with immunoSEQ multiplex PCR, while TCRdb's copy carries only in-frame clones and drops some. Among 200,000 to 250,000 clones, around 88% were seen once, and the ten largest hold around 1%. The TCR sequence derives from a woman younger than 30 in good health and CMV-seronegative. Sequencing was carried out using PBMCs. This chain uses TRBV30 with TRBJ2-5, with a possible D match to TRBD2 (5 bases). Here the CDR3 DNA reads TGTGCCTGGAGTGTACTAGGTATCCCAGAGACCCAGTACTTC. Its translation: CAWSVLGIPETQYF.